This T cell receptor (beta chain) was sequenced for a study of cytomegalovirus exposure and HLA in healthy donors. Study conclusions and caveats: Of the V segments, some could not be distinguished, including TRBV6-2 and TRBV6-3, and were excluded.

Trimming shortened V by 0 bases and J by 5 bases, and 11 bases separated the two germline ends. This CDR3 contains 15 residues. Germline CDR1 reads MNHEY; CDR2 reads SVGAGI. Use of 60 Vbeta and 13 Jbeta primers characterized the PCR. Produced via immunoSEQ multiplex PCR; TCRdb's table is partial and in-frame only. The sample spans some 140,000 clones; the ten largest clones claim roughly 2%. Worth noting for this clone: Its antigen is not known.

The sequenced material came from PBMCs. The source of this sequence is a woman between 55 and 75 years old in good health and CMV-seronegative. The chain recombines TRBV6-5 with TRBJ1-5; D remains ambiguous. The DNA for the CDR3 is TGTGCCAGCAGTTACTCGAGCTCATATCATCAGCCCCAGCATTTT. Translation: CASSYSSSYHQPQHF.